The rows below give T cell receptor beta chains drawn from one sample of a study of blood T cell repertoires in COVID-19. Some clones are missing from TCRdb's copy, which holds only in-frame ones; the method was immunoSEQ multiplex PCR. Of 250,000 to 300,000 clones in the sample, more than 75% were seen once. Sequenced: peripheral blood. These TCRs come from a woman aged 40-49 years who had recovered from COVID-19. Each CDR3 is given with its conserved first and last residue. D genes are given only for firm matches. For some rows the clone size is stated as once, few or many, or as a class when expanded; others skip it.

>NA|TRBJ1-3|NA|TRBV2
CASSEGRGNTIYF
TGTGCCAGCAGTGAAGGCAGGGGAAACACCATATATTTT
>NA|TRBJ1-1|NA|TRBV5-1
CASSTGQPNTEAFF
TGCGCCAGCAGCACCGGACAGCCGAACACTGAAGCTTTCTTT
>NA|TRBJ2-5|NA|TRBV5-1
CASSTGGLSQETQYF
TGCGCCAGCAGCACCGGGGGGCTAAGCCAAGAGACCCAGTACTTC
>NA|TRBJ1-2|NA|TRBV25-1
CASSEYTGNYGYTF
TGTGCCAGCAGTGAATATACGGGGAACTATGGCTACACCTTC
>NA|TRBJ2-2|NA|TRBV7-2
CASTLRGTGELFF
TGTGCCAGCACCCTTCGGGGAACCGGGGAGCTGTTTTTT
>NA|TRBJ1-2|NA|TRBV5-4
CASSLLTGGGEGYTF
TGTGCCAGCAGCTTGCTGACGGGAGGAGGGGAAGGCTACACCTTC
>NA|TRBJ1-5|NA|TRBV4-3
CASSQEVRDQPQHF
TGCGCCAGCAGCCAAGAGGTCAGGGATCAGCCCCAGCATTTT
>TRBD2|TRBJ2-1|NA|TRBV6-5
CASLGGAYNEQFF
TGTGCCAGCCTCGGGGGGGCCTACAATGAGCAGTTCTTC
>TRBD1|TRBJ1-6|NA|TRBV2
CASDRGFWGSYNSPLHF
TGTGCCAGCGACAGGGGGTTCTGGGGGTCCTATAATTCACCCCTCCACTTT
>NA|TRBJ2-5|NA|TRBV3-1/TRBV3-2
CASSQDMETQYF
TGTGCCAGCAGCCAAGATATGGAGACCCAGTACTTC
>NA|TRBJ2-3|NA|TRBV11-2
CASSFWGVEDTQYF
TGTGCCAGCAGCTTTTGGGGGGTAGAAGATACGCAGTATTTT
>NA|TRBJ1-2|NA|TRBV15
CATSRGGGDYGYTF
TGTGCCACCAGCAGGGGCGGAGGGGACTATGGCTACACCTTC
>TRBD2|TRBJ2-5|NA|TRBV24-1
CATSDPRAGGQETQYF
TGTGCCACCAGTGACCCTAGGGCGGGGGGGCAAGAGACCCAGTACTTC
>NA|TRBJ2-7|NA|TRBV5-6
CASSWGDSPHEQYF
TGTGCCAGCAGCTGGGGGGACAGCCCCCACGAGCAGTACTTC
>NA|TRBJ2-3|once|TRBV7-9
CASSLANGGRTDTQYF
TGTGCCAGCAGCTTAGCGAATGGGGGCCGGACAGATACGCAGTATTTT
>NA|TRBJ2-2|NA|TRBV7-9
CASSLRGWLGTGELFF
TGTGCCAGCAGCCTCAGGGGATGGCTTGGTACCGGGGAGCTGTTTTTT
>TRBD1|TRBJ1-1|NA|TRBV5-4
CASRQTGGTEAFF
TGTGCCAGCAGGCAAACAGGGGGCACTGAAGCTTTCTTT
>NA|TRBJ2-1|NA|TRBV14
CASSIRLAYNEQFF
TGTGCCAGCAGCATTCGACTCGCGTACAATGAGCAGTTCTTC
>NA|TRBJ1-2|NA|TRBV7-6
CASSHREGEYTF
TGTGCCAGCAGCCACAGGGAGGGAGAGTACACCTTC
>TRBD2|TRBJ2-5|NA|TRBV11-2
CASSLGVAGEAETQYF
TGTGCCAGCAGCTTAGGGGTAGCGGGGGAAGCAGAGACCCAGTACTTC
>NA|TRBJ1-3|NA|TRBV6-6
CASSYSTHGNTIYF
TGTGCCAGCAGTTACTCGACTCACGGAAACACCATATATTTT
>NA|TRBJ1-5|NA|TRBV19
CASSQFFGTGHQPQHF
NA
>TRBD1|TRBJ1-3|NA|TRBV6-1
CASSGALQGRIGNTIYF
TGTGCCAGCAGTGGGGCCTTACAGGGGAGAATCGGAAACACCATATATTTT
>NA|TRBJ2-2|few|TRBV24-1
CATSLDGTGELFF
TGTGCCACCAGCCTAGACGGGACCGGGGAGCTGTTTTTT
>TRBD1|TRBJ2-7|NA|TRBV5-4
CASSYDPGQGYEQYF
TGTGCCAGCAGCTACGATCCGGGACAGGGCTACGAGCAGTACTTC
>TRBD2|TRBJ2-1|NA|TRBV5-1
CASSFGSGGTYNEQFF
TGCGCCAGCAGCTTTGGTAGCGGGGGAACCTACAATGAGCAGTTCTTC